This is a list of T cell receptor beta chains from one sample in a study of chemoradiotherapy in HPV16-positive cancers. Here immunoSEQ multiplex PCR was the method, and the copy in TCRdb shows in-frame clones only, minus some. The sample lists 15,000 to 20,000 clones; approximately 70% were seen once. Specimen: tumor tissue, collected from a patient who underwent chemoradiotherapy. The receptor source for this set is a human donor with HPV-associated anogenital cancer. The CDR3 runs from the conserved cysteine through the conserved F or W. Each record gives: D gene, clone size, V gene, J gene, CDR3 DNA, CDR3 protein. A D gene is named only where the DNA matches it firmly. Rows give clone size only sometimes, using once, few, many, or a class for an expanded clone.

.	.	TRBV5-1	TRBJ2-5	TGCGCCAGCAGCTTTTTAGGGGTTGAAGAGACCCAGTACTTC	CASSFLGVEETQYF
.	few	TRBV5-1	TRBJ1-6	TGCGCCAGCAGCTCCACATACTATAATTCACCCCTCCACTTT	CASSSTYYNSPLHF
.	.	TRBV2	TRBJ1-5	TGTGCCAGCAGTGAACAGGCATTAGCGAATCAGCCCCAGCATTTT	CASSEQALANQPQHF
.	.	TRBV5-1	TRBJ1-2	TGCGCCAGCAGCTGGTTGGGGGAGCTGGGTGGCTACACCTTC	CASSWLGELGGYTF
TRBD2	.	TRBV19	TRBJ2-3	TGTGCCAGTAGTATAGGGACTAGCGGGATCACAGATACGCAGTATTTT	CASSIGTSGITDTQYF
TRBD1	.	TRBV12-5	TRBJ2-5	TGTGCTAGTGGCAACGGACAGGGGGCCTTCGGTGGGGAGACCCAGTACTTC	CASGNGQGAFGGETQYF
.	.	TRBV29-1	TRBJ2-5	TGCAGCGTTGAAGCAATACAAAACTGGGGCCGGGAGACCCAGTACTTC	CSVEAIQNWGRETQYF
.	.	TRBV30	TRBJ2-7	TGTGCCTGGAGGGCCACCGCCTACGAGCAGTACTTC	CAWRATAYEQYF
.	.	TRBV11-2	TRBJ1-6	TGTGCCAGCAGCCAGGGCCCCTATTCACCCCTCCACTTT	CASSQGPYSPLHF
.	.	TRBV4-2	TRBJ2-3	TGTGCCAGCAGCCCCGACGAGGACCGAAGGAGCACAGATACGCAGTATTTT	CASSPDEDRRSTDTQYF
.	medium-sized	TRBV14	TRBJ2-2	TGTGCCAGCAGCCCCTGGACGGGGAGAACCGGGGAGCTGTTTTTT	CASSPWTGRTGELFF
TRBD1	once	TRBV6-6	TRBJ2-1	TGTGCCAGCAGCGACAGGGAAGGCTCCTACAATGAGCAGTTCTTC	CASSDREGSYNEQFF
.	.	TRBV5-1	TRBJ2-7	TGCGCCAGCGAAAAAGACGGTAGCTCCTACGAGCAGTACTTC	CASEKDGSSYEQYF
TRBD2	.	TRBV6-5	TRBJ2-3	TGTGCCAGCAGGAACAGCGGGGCACGCACAGATACGCAGTATTTT	CASRNSGARTDTQYF
TRBD2	.	TRBV7-3	TRBJ2-3	TGTGCCAGCAGCTTAAGGGAGGGAGATACGCAGTATTTT	CASSLREGDTQYF
.	.	TRBV2	TRBJ2-5	TGTGCCAGCAGTGAAATTGGAACGGTTCAAGAGACCCAGTACTTC	CASSEIGTVQETQYF
.	.	TRBV28	TRBJ2-7	TGTGCCAGTTACCGGTCAGGGGATCCCGAGCAGTACTTC	CASYRSGDPEQYF
.	once	TRBV5-1	TRBJ2-2	TGCGCCAGCAGCTTGTTTTCGGGATTGAACACCGGGGAGCTGTTTTTT	CASSLFSGLNTGELFF
.	.	TRBV5-1	TRBJ2-6	TGCGCCAGCAGCTTCGACAGCCACTCTGGGGCCAACGTCCTGACTTTC	CASSFDSHSGANVLTF
.	.	TRBV5-1	TRBJ2-5	TGCGCCAGCAGCTCTAAACCTCCGGGCTTGGGGGAGACCCAGTACTTC	CASSSKPPGLGETQYF
TRBD1	few	TRBV11-3	TRBJ1-1	TGTGCCAGCAGCCCACAGGGGATTGGCACTGAAGCTTTCTTT	CASSPQGIGTEAFF
.	.	TRBV27	TRBJ1-6	TGTGCCAGCAGTTTTCGAGGAGTCGGGTCACCCCTCCACTTT	CASSFRGVGSPLHF
.	few	TRBV1	TRBJ2-7	TGCACCAGCAGCCGGCGGGAGGACCTATCCTACGAGCAGTACTTC	CTSSRREDLSYEQYF
.	.	TRBV15	TRBJ1-1	TGTGCCACCAGTCCCCGAAGGGACACTGAAGCTTTCTTT	CATSPRRDTEAFF
TRBD1	.	TRBV30	TRBJ1-2	TGTGCCTGGAGTGTTAGGGCAGGGGGCGGCTACACCTTC	CAWSVRAGGGYTF
.	.	TRBV27	TRBJ1-2	TGTGCCAGCAGTTTAGACAGAAACTATGGCTACACCTTC	CASSLDRNYGYTF
.	.	TRBV5-1	TRBJ2-3	TGCGCCAGCAATGCGGGAAGGGGAGATACGCAGTATTTT	CASNAGRGDTQYF
.	.	TRBV2	TRBJ2-3	TGTGCCAGCGCTACCATCACAGATACGCAGTATTTT	CASATITDTQYF
.	.	TRBV9	TRBJ1-2	TGTGCCAGCAGCGTAGCCGCGGTAGGGGTTCGAGGTGGCTACACCTTC	CASSVAAVGVRGGYTF
TRBD1	.	TRBV6-5	TRBJ2-7	TGTGCCAGCAGTTTGGCCGGGACAGGGGCCGAGCAGTACTTC	CASSLAGTGAEQYF
TRBD2	.	TRBV7-9	TRBJ2-3	TGTGCCAGCAGCCCCGCAGGACTAGCGCTCACAGATACGCAGTATTTT	CASSPAGLALTDTQYF
.	.	TRBV5-1	TRBJ2-7	TGCGCCAGCAGCTCTCGGTTCTTCTCCTACGAGCAGTACTTC	CASSSRFFSYEQYF
.	.	TRBV4-1	TRBJ2-1	TGCGCCAGCAGCCAACGGTGGGGGTCCTACAATGAGCAGTTCTTC	CASSQRWGSYNEQFF
.	.	TRBV6-1	TRBJ2-5	TGTGCCAGCAGGGAAGACCCAGGGTCTGGAGAGACCCAGTACTTC	CASREDPGSGETQYF
TRBD1	.	TRBV5-6	TRBJ2-7	TGTGCCAGCAGCCAGGGGACAGGGGCATTCTACGAGCAGTACTTC	CASSQGTGAFYEQYF
TRBD2	.	TRBV7-2	TRBJ2-7	TGTGCCAGCAGCTTAGATTCTACTAGCGGGACTTACGAGCAGTACTTC	CASSLDSTSGTYEQYF
TRBD1	.	TRBV30	TRBJ1-6	TGTGCCTGGAGCGAAGACAGGGATTCACCCCTCCACTTT	CAWSEDRDSPLHF
TRBD2	.	TRBV5-1	TRBJ2-3	TGCGCCAGCAGCTCGACTAGCGGGAGCGGCGATACGCAGTATTTT	CASSSTSGSGDTQYF
.	.	TRBV7-9	TRBJ1-4	TGTGCCAGCAGCTTTCGCGTCGAAAAACTGTTTTTT	CASSFRVEKLFF
.	.	TRBV4-2	TRBJ2-3	TGTGCCAGCAGCCAAGAGAGGACTAATCGGGATACGCAGTATTTT	CASSQERTNRDTQYF
.	.	TRBV28	TRBJ2-4	TGTGCCAGCAGTTTAGCGGGGAGCGGGCAAAACATTCAGTACTTC	CASSLAGSGQNIQYF
.	.	TRBV7-9	TRBJ2-1	TGTGCCAGCAGCCCCCGGAGGGGCAATGAGCAGTTCTTC	CASSPRRGNEQFF
.	.	TRBV4-1	TRBJ1-2	TGCGCCAGCAGCCCCAGGGTGAAGGGATCGGGCTACACCTTC	CASSPRVKGSGYTF
.	.	TRBV5-1	TRBJ1-5	TGCGCCAGCAGCTTGTTCGGCAGGGATGATCAGCCCCAGCATTTT	CASSLFGRDDQPQHF
.	.	TRBV29-1	TRBJ1-1	TGCAGCGGCGAAGGGGGTGAAGCTTTCTTT	CSGEGGEAFF
.	.	TRBV7-8	TRBJ2-3	TGTGCCAGCAGCTTGCTAGACGCTCGTGATACGCAGTATTTT	CASSLLDARDTQYF
.	once	TRBV4-1	TRBJ1-1	TGCGCCAGCAGCCTCCGACAGCTGAACACTGAAGCTTTCTTT	CASSLRQLNTEAFF
.	.	TRBV6-1	TRBJ1-5	TGTGCCAGCAGTGAAGCGGGAGGGCAGCCCCAGCATTTT	CASSEAGGQPQHF
.	.	TRBV5-6	TRBJ1-4	TGTGCCAGCAGCTTGGGCAGGGTTGGTGAAAAACTGTTTTTT	CASSLGRVGEKLFF
TRBD2	.	TRBV11-3	TRBJ2-1	TGTGCCAGCAGCTTAGTGGTGGGAGGGCCCTCGGATGAGCAGTTCTTC	CASSLVVGGPSDEQFF
.	.	TRBV7-2	TRBJ2-3	TGTGCCAGCAGCTCGTTCTTGACAGATACGCAGTATTTT	CASSSFLTDTQYF
.	once	TRBV7-3	TRBJ1-1	TGTGCCAGCAGCCCGACGGACAGCACTGAAGCTTTCTTT	CASSPTDSTEAFF
.	once	TRBV7-2	TRBJ1-2	TGTGCCAGCAGCCCTGGGGCACCCGGCAACTATGGCTACACCTTC	CASSPGAPGNYGYTF
.	.	TRBV19	TRBJ1-4	TGTGCCAGTAGTATTATGGGCAATAATGAAAAACTGTTTTTT	CASSIMGNNEKLFF
.	.	TRBV6-6	TRBJ1-5	TGTGCCAGCACCCTAATCGGACAGTTCGGGGAGCCCCAGCATTTT	CASTLIGQFGEPQHF
.	.	TRBV7-2	TRBJ2-7	TGTGCCAGCAGCCTTCCGACGGGTGTTAGGTCCTACGAGCAGTACTTC	CASSLPTGVRSYEQYF
.	.	TRBV6-5	TRBJ2-2	TGTGCCAGCAGTTACGATAGCGGCACCGGGGAGCTGTTTTTT	CASSYDSGTGELFF
TRBD1	.	TRBV13	TRBJ1-6	TGTGCCAGCAGCTCGCACAGGGGGCGCCGATCACCCCTCCACTTT	CASSSHRGRRSPLHF
TRBD1	.	TRBV30	TRBJ1-5	TGTGCCTGGAGGGGACAGGGAAACAATCAGCCCCAGCATTTT	CAWRGQGNNQPQHF
TRBD2	.	TRBV11-3	TRBJ2-1	TGTGCCAGCAGCTTATCTAGCGGGGCAAACAATGAGCAGTTCTTC	CASSLSSGANNEQFF